This entry lists 9 T cell receptor beta chains sequenced from one sample in a study of shared T cell receptors in the human thymus. Generated by immunoSEQ multiplex PCR, the TCRdb table keeps only in-frame clones and is missing some. The sample holds hundreds of thousands of clones, approximately 87% seen once. These data also formed part of another study, on human thymus T cells.

Sequencing used thymocytes. The receptors come from a boy younger than two with a congenital heart defect.

This chain links TRBV7-9 with TRBJ1-1, with D hard to call. The V gene lost 0 bases and the J gene lost 1 base, with 6 bases spanning the gap. The CDR3 runs 14 residues. Germline V gene data show CDR1 as SEHNR and CDR2 as FQNEAQ (reference sequence). In nucleotides, the CDR3 is TGTGCCAGCAGCTTAGCTTCCCGGAACACTGAAGCTTTCTTT. Amino acid sequence: CASSLASRNTEAFF.

V is TRBV5-4 and J is TRBJ2-2; D not resolved. This CDR3 region has 14 residues. Germline assignment: CDR1 SGHNT and CDR2 YYREEE (reference sequence). Trimming cost V 0 bases and J 5 bases, with 8 bases left between them. CDR3 amino acids: CASSLAGPTGELFF. DNA for the CDR3: TGTGCCAGCAGCTTGGCTGGGCCAACCGGGGAGCTGTTTTTT.

V is TRBV7-9 and J is TRBJ2-7, with D perhaps matching TRBD1 (6 bases). In germline, CDR1 is SEHNR, CDR2 FQNEAQ (reference sequence). This CDR3 region has 15 residues. V was trimmed by 7 bases and J by 3 bases, leaving 19 bases between them. The CDR3 DNA follows: TGTGCCAGCACTAACTACAGGGAGAGTATCTACGAGCAGTACTTC. Its protein is CASTNYRESIYEQYF.

This chain uses TRBV4-2 with TRBJ1-1; D ambiguous. V lost 1 base to trimming and J lost 6 bases, with 12 bases between them. Germline V gene data show CDR1 as LGHNA and CDR2 as YNFKEQ. CDR3 length: 14 residues. The CDR3 nucleotides are TGTGCCAGCAGCCAAGGGGAGGGTTTCGCTGAAGCTTTCTTT. Protein sequence: CASSQGEGFAEAFF.

The chain employs TRBV5-4 and TRBJ2-7; TRBD2 aligns across 11 bases. The V segment lost 2 bases and the J segment 0 bases; nucleotides outside the gene matches: 1. This CDR3 is built from 15 residues. Germline-derived CDR1 and CDR2 are SGHNT and YYREEE (reference sequence). The CDR3 sequence is CASSLGTSGSYEQYF. In DNA, the CDR3 is TGTGCCAGCAGCTTAGGGACTAGCGGCTCCTACGAGCAGTACTTC.

The rearrangement uses TRBV7-2 and TRBJ2-7; 13 bases agree with TRBD2. V dropped 5 bases and J dropped 6; count of bases not matched to a gene: 10. This CDR3 has 16 residues. Per the germline V gene, CDR1 is SGHTA and CDR2 is FQGNSA. The CDR3 coding sequence is TGTGCCAGCAGCCCCAGGGGGGGACTAGCGGGGTTCGAGCAGTACTTC. This codes for CASSPRGGLAGFEQYF. The whole variable domain, remainder taken from reference TRBV7-2 and TRBJ2-7, is GAGVSQSPSNKVTEKGKDVELRCDPISGHTALYWYRQSLGQGLEFLIYFQGNSAPDKSGLPSDRFSAERTGGSVSTLTIQRTQQEDSAVYLCASSPRGGLAGFEQYFGPGTRLTVT.

This sequence joins TRBV6-6 and TRBJ2-3, with D uncertain. With 2 bases removed from V and 0 bases from J, the gap between germline ends came to 9 bases. The CDR3 has 15 amino acids. Looked up from germline, CDR1 is MNHNY and CDR2 is SVGAGI (reference sequence). This chain's CDR3 is CASSYTYRSTDTQYF. The CDR3 DNA sequence: TGTGCCAGCAGTTACACCTACCGAAGCACAGATACGCAGTATTTT.

This chain links TRBV30 with TRBJ2-2; D unclear. The CDR3 length is 17 residues. CDR1 and CDR2 (germline): GTSNPN, SVGIG (reference sequence). V dropped 2 bases and J dropped 0 bases, with 16 bases sitting between them. CDR3 loop: CAWSKFVWRTNTGELFF. The CDR3 DNA is TGTGCCTGGAGTAAATTTGTGTGGCGGACGAACACCGGGGAGCTGTTTTTT.

The V gene is TRBV5-5, the J gene TRBJ2-6, with D perhaps matching TRBD2 (6 bases). The ends were cut back, 4 bases at V and 6 bases at J, with 17 bases in the middle. CDR1 SGHKS and CDR2 YYEKEE come from the germline V gene (reference sequence). The CDR3 has 16 amino acids. CDR3 sequence (DNA): TGTGCCAGCAGCGCCCTGGAGGGCCTGGAGGCCAACGTCCTGACTTTC. Residues: CASSALEGLEANVLTF.